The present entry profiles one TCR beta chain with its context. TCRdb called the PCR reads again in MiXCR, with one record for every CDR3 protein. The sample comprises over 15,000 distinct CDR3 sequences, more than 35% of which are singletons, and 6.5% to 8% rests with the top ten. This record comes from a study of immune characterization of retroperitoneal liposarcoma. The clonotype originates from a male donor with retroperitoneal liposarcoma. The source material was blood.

The CDR3 bases are TGTGCCAGCAGCTTACTCGGGACAGGACAAGAGACCCAGTACTTC. Amino acids: CASSLLGTGQETQYF. This rearrangement joins TRBV5-6 to TRBJ2-7, with 8 bases that match TRBD1. The J call may be in error: the DNA end matches TRBJ2-5 better. The CDR3 extends over 15 amino acids. Germline assignment: CDR1 SGHDT and CDR2 YYEEEE.